The 30 T cell receptor beta chains given below trace back to one sample, sequenced in a study of CD8 T cells in Susac syndrome. The RNA, roughly 0.45 to 1 ug, was put through reverse transcription using random hexamers. TCRdb passed the immunoSEQ multiplex PCR reads through MiXCR, listing each CDR3 protein once. The sample holds under 200,000 distinct CDR3 sequences; over 90% are singletons and the top ten take around 0.16%. What was sequenced was CD8+ T cells from PBMCs. Receptor source: a human donor with Susac syndrome.

V usage is TRBV4-1 and J usage is TRBJ2-7, with D possibly TRBD2 on 5 matching bases. CDR3 length: 13 amino acids. Germline V gives CDR1 MGHRA, CDR2 YSYEKL. Trimming shortened V by 2 bases and J by 2 bases, and 7 bases separated the two germline ends. CDR3 amino acids: CASSQKEAYEQYF. The CDR3 coding sequence is TGCGCCAGCAGCCAAAAGGAGGCCTACGAGCAGTACTTC.

The chain joins TRBV5-1 to TRBJ2-1; TRBD2 matches 8 bases. This CDR3 has 17 amino acids. Germline CDR1 and CDR2: SGHRS and YFSETQ. The V and J ends lost 4 bases and 2 bases, in that order; junction bases with no gene match: 11. The CDR3 DNA sequence: TGCGCCAGCAGCCCCTATAGCGGGGAGAAACCCTACAATGAGCAGTTCTTC. This codes for CASSPYSGEKPYNEQFF.

V is TRBV15 and J is TRBJ2-7, with D possibly matching TRBD1 (5 bases). The CDR3 runs 14 residues. The ends were cut back, 1 base at V and 2 bases at J, with 9 bases in the middle. Per the germline V gene, CDR1 is LNHNV and CDR2 is YYDKDF (reference sequence). CDR3 residues: CATSRGGFPYEQYF. CDR3 nucleotide sequence: TGTGCCACCAGCAGAGGGGGCTTCCCCTACGAGCAGTACTTC.

This clonotype was picked up one time. The V and J genes are TRBV3-1 and TRBJ2-4; weak D call: TRBD1 (6 bases). V shed 1 base and J shed 5 bases, with 15 bases lying between them. The V gene's germline CDR1 is LGHDT and CDR2 YNNKEL (reference sequence). The CDR3 covers 16 residues. CDR3: CASSQAAQGRENIQYF. In nucleotides, the CDR3 is TGTGCCAGCAGCCAAGCTGCACAGGGACGGGAAAACATTCAGTACTTC. The whole variable domain, remainder taken from reference TRBV3-1 and TRBJ2-4, is DTAVSQTPKYLVTQMGNDKSIKCEQNLGHDTMYWYKQDSKKFLKIMFSYNNKELIINETVPNRFSPKSPDKAHLNLHINSLELGDSAVYFCASSQAAQGRENIQYFGAGTRLSVL.

The CDR3 DNA follows: TGTGCCAGCAGCCTGGAGATAGGAGAGACCCAGTACTTC. Amino acids: CASSLEIGETQYF. V and J are TRBV7-3 and TRBJ2-5; no firm D call. V lost 5 bases and J lost 4, with 11 bases in between. Germline V gene sequence: CDR1 SGHTA, CDR2 FQGTGA. The CDR3 spans 13 residues.

This chain links TRBV4-1 with TRBJ2-7; TRBD1 aligns across 10 bases. The CDR3 loop spans 16 amino acids. Germline values: CDR1 MGHRA, CDR2 YSYEKL. V trimming: 2 bases; J trimming: 7 bases; junction bases outside the gene matches: 11. CDR3 sequence reads: CASSQPSRDRGREQYF. The CDR3 DNA sequence: TGCGCCAGCAGCCAACCGTCCCGGGACAGGGGTCGGGAGCAGTACTTC.

The count of this clonotype is one. The chain employs TRBV28 and TRBJ1-2; 10 bases align to TRBD1. The CDR3 has 14 residues. V shed 1 base and J 6 bases; nucleotides not matched to a gene: 2. Germline V gene sequence: CDR1 MDHEN, CDR2 SYDVKM. The CDR3 DNA sequence: TGTGCCAGCAGTTTATACGGGACAGGGGATGGCTACACCTTC. It specifies CASSLYGTGDGYTF.

The V call is TRBV4-2, the J call TRBJ2-2; the match to TRBD2 covers 12 bases. The germline gives CDR1 LGHNA, CDR2 YNFKEQ. J was trimmed by 5 bases and V by 2 bases; bases with no gene match: 6. The CDR3 is made up of 17 amino acids. The CDR3 protein is CASSQRTLAGGTGELFF. CDR3 DNA sequence: TGTGCCAGCAGCCAACGTACCCTAGCGGGGGGGACCGGGGAGCTGTTTTTT.

The rearrangement links TRBV18 to TRBJ2-4; D gene uncertain. Germline V gives CDR1 KGHSH, CDR2 LQKENI. This CDR3 region has 14 residues. V dropped 1 base and J dropped 9 bases, with 13 bases sitting between them. The CDR3, as DNA: TGTGCCAGCTCACCACTGGCGGAAATTGGCATTCAGTACTTC. This sequence encodes CASSPLAEIGIQYF.

The chain carries TRBV7-6 and TRBJ2-1, with 10 bases aligning to TRBD1. With V trimmed by 2 bases and J by 12 bases, 7 bases remained unmatched. The CDR3 loop spans 14 amino acids. CDR1 is SGHVS, CDR2 FNYEAQ, per germline. CDR3 coding DNA: TGTGCCAGCAGCTTAAACCCACGGGACAGGGGGCAGTTCTTC. Its protein is CASSLNPRDRGQFF.

The chain links TRBV4-1 to TRBJ2-7, with unresolved D. Trimming pared 0 bases from V and 5 bases from J, leaving 11 bases between. This CDR3 has 14 residues. From germline, CDR1 is MGHRA and CDR2 YSYEKL. The DNA of the CDR3 is TGCGCCAGCAGCCAAGATGGTGCAGAGGACGAGCAGTACTTC. Encoded protein: CASSQDGAEDEQYF.

The chain carries TRBV3-1 and TRBJ2-3; 12 bases line up with TRBD2. This CDR3 comprises 15 residues. With 4 bases clipped from V and 2 bases from J, the junction kept 1 base outside the gene matches. Germline assignment: CDR1 LGHDT and CDR2 YNNKEL (reference sequence). CDR3 residues: CASSRTSGITDTQYF. In DNA form, the CDR3 reads TGTGCCAGCAGCCGGACTAGCGGGATCACAGATACGCAGTATTTT.

For the CDR3, the DNA is TGTGCCAGCAGCCAAGGACCAGGGCTGAACACCGGGGAGCTGTTTTTT. Amino acid sequence: CASSQGPGLNTGELFF. The chain joins TRBV3-1 to TRBJ2-2; the D gene is possibly TRBD1 (5 bases). The V end lost 1 base, the J end lost 1 base, and 10 bases lay between the germline ends. CDR1 and CDR2 (germline): LGHDT, YNNKEL (reference sequence). The CDR3 is 16 amino acids.

The CDR3 sequence is CSVKAGTGYNEQFF. The CDR3 DNA sequence: TGCAGCGTCAAAGCCGGGACTGGATACAATGAGCAGTTCTTC. The chain links TRBV29-1 to TRBJ2-1, with D possibly being TRBD2 (6 bases). This CDR3 has 14 residues. CDR1 is SQVTM and CDR2 is ANQGSEA in the germline V gene. V gave up 6 bases and J gave up 4 bases, with 16 bases separating them.

The gene calls are TRBV3-1 and TRBJ2-3; 12 nucleotides match TRBD2. The CDR3 is 18 residues long. After removal of 0 bases from V and 1 base from J, the junction contained 5 bases not matched to a gene. Germline loops: CDR1 LGHDT, CDR2 YNNKEL (reference sequence). CDR3 coding DNA: TGTGCCAGCAGCCAAGATGTGAGACTAGCGGGGGGCACAGATACGCAGTATTTT. Translating it yields CASSQDVRLAGGTDTQYF.

The V and J genes are TRBV4-1 and TRBJ2-2; weak D call: TRBD1 (7 bases). The CDR3 is 16 amino acids. The V end was cut by 5 bases, the J end by 0 bases, with 13 bases between. Germline assignment: CDR1 MGHRA and CDR2 YSYEKL. The CDR3 protein is CASSSGGGANTGELFF. The DNA of the CDR3 is TGCGCCAGCAGCTCAGGAGGGGGCGCGAACACCGGGGAGCTGTTTTTT.

The chain links TRBV15 to TRBJ2-7, with TRBD2 matching 13 bases. Germline V gives CDR1 LNHNV, CDR2 YYDKDF (reference sequence). The CDR3 is 15 amino acids. After removal of 5 bases from V and 1 base from J, the junction contained 2 bases not matched to a gene. The CDR3 here is CATSEGLAGSYEQYF. The DNA for the CDR3 is TGTGCCACCAGCGAGGGACTAGCGGGGTCCTACGAGCAGTACTTC.

The V and J genes are TRBV11-2 and TRBJ2-7; D may be TRBD1 (6 bases). Deletions cut 4 bases from V and 3 bases from J, with 16 bases between. This CDR3 contains 15 residues. The germline gives CDR1 SGHAT, CDR2 FQNNGV. Written as DNA, the CDR3 is TGTGCCAGCAGCTCTAGGTGGGGACAAAACTACGAGCAGTACTTC. Its translation is CASSSRWGQNYEQYF. Combining the CDR3 with reference TRBV11-2 and TRBJ2-7 gives the whole variable domain EAGVAQSPRYKIIEKRQSVAFWCNPISGHATLYWYQQILGQGPKLLIQFQNNGVVDDSQLPKDRFSAERLKGVDSTLKIQPAKLEDSAVYLCASSSRWGQNYEQYFGPGTRLTVT.

The chain links TRBV14 to TRBJ2-3; D perhaps matches TRBD2 (6 bases). This CDR3 is built from 14 residues. V lost 0 bases to trimming and J lost 6 bases, with 10 bases between them. CDR1 is SGHDN and CDR2 is FVKESK in the germline V gene. The CDR3 sequence: CASSQELEGDTQYF. The DNA of the CDR3 is TGTGCCAGCAGCCAAGAACTGGAGGGCGATACGCAGTATTTT.

The J gene is TRBJ2-1, the V gene TRBV6-4; TRBD2 matches at 12 bases. The CDR3 contains 14 residues. The germline V gene has CDR1 MRHNA and CDR2 SNTAGT. V lost 4 bases and J lost 8; bases outside the gene matches: 3. The CDR3 DNA is TGTGCCAGCAGTGGGACTAGCGGGGAGGATGAGCAGTTCTTC. This gives the protein CASSGTSGEDEQFF.

Only one count was recorded for this clonotype. The CDR3, as DNA: TGCAGTGCTAGGGGGTGGGACACTGAAGCTTTCTTT. It codes for CSARGWDTEAFF. The chain links TRBV20-1 to TRBJ1-1; D remains ambiguous. Trimming removed 3 bases at V and 3 bases at J, with 8 bases between. This CDR3 spans 12 amino acids. CDR1 and CDR2 from the germline V gene are DFQATT and SNEGSKA (reference sequence).

This chain joins TRBV9 and TRBJ2-6; TRBD2 matches 8 bases. The CDR3 extends over 17 amino acids. Looked up from germline, CDR1 is SGDLS and CDR2 is YYNGEE. V was pared by 7 bases and J by 1 base, with 10 bases of the junction left unmatched. CDR3 sequence: CASGVSGRTSGANVLTF. The CDR3 DNA follows: TGTGCCAGCGGGGTAAGCGGGAGAACGTCTGGGGCCAACGTCCTGACTTTC.

The chain uses TRBV29-1 and TRBJ1-1; the D gene is possibly TRBD1 (5 bases). The V gene lost 3 bases and the J gene lost 6 bases, with 14 bases spanning the gap. CDR1 is SQVTM, CDR2 ANQGSEA, per germline. The CDR3 loop spans 13 amino acids. CDR3 protein: CSVDRVVDPEAFF. CDR3 in DNA: TGCAGCGTTGACAGGGTCGTGGACCCTGAAGCTTTCTTT.

The J gene is TRBJ1-4, the V gene TRBV14; D is ambiguous. The CDR3 sequence is 12 residues long. With 0 bases removed from V and 7 bases from J, the gap between germline ends came to 3 bases. Germline CDR1 reads SGHDN; CDR2 reads FVKESK. The DNA of the CDR3 is TGTGCCAGCAGCCAAGACCGTGAAAAACTGTTTTTT. Its protein is CASSQDREKLFF.

V usage is TRBV13 and J usage is TRBJ2-7; D unresolved. The V end was cut by 5 bases, the J end by 4 bases, with 15 bases between. This CDR3 has 14 residues. The germline CDR1 and CDR2 sequences are PRHDT and FYEKMQ (reference sequence). The CDR3 loop is CASSPPQGEYEQYF. Written as DNA, the CDR3 is TGTGCCAGCAGCCCCCCCCAAGGAGAGTACGAGCAGTACTTC.

The J gene is TRBJ2-7, the V gene TRBV5-1; TRBD1 matches 8 bases. Germline V gene lookup returns CDR1 SGHRS and CDR2 YFSETQ. This CDR3 contains 16 residues. V gave up 1 base and J gave up 4 bases; unmatched junction bases: 10. In nucleotides, the CDR3 is TGCGCCAGCAGCTTGACGACCGGACAGGGATTTTACGAGCAGTACTTC. Amino acids: CASSLTTGQGFYEQYF.

The count of this clonotype is one. V is TRBV20-1 and J is TRBJ1-1; D remains unclear. Germline lookup yields CDR1 DFQATT and CDR2 SNEGSKA (reference sequence). This CDR3 is built from 11 residues. V was clipped by 6 bases and J by 4 bases, with 9 bases between them. CDR3 amino acids: CSAYWGTEAFF. In DNA form, the CDR3 reads TGCAGTGCCTACTGGGGCACTGAAGCTTTCTTT.

The genes are TRBV7-3 and TRBJ2-1, with D uncertain. Germline CDR1 is SGHTA and CDR2 is FQGTGA. V was trimmed by 5 bases and J by 7 bases, leaving 12 bases between them. This CDR3 contains 13 residues. The CDR3 loop is CASSAVEWNEQFF. Here the CDR3 DNA reads TGTGCCAGCAGCGCGGTTGAATGGAATGAGCAGTTCTTC.

In its sample, this clonotype was seen once. V and J are TRBV4-1 and TRBJ1-1, with 8 bases aligning to TRBD1. This CDR3 has 15 residues. Losses at the gene ends were 0 bases for V and 3 bases for J; bases not matched to a gene: 3. The germline CDR1 and CDR2 sequences are MGHRA and YSYEKL. The CDR3 here is CASSQEAQGDTEAFF. In DNA, the CDR3 is TGCGCCAGCAGCCAAGAAGCACAGGGGGACACTGAAGCTTTCTTT.

The rearrangement links TRBV4-1 to TRBJ2-7; D unclear. Germline-derived CDR1 and CDR2 are MGHRA and YSYEKL. The V gene lost 1 base and the J gene lost 3 bases, with 16 bases spanning the gap. There are 16 residues in the CDR3. CDR3 DNA: TGCGCCAGCAGCCAAGGGGCCACGGCTACTTACTACGAGCAGTACTTC. Translating it yields CASSQGATATYYEQYF.